A selection of T cell receptor beta chains follows, all from one sample in a study of CD8 T cells in Susac syndrome. TCRdb reprocessed the immunoSEQ multiplex PCR reads via MiXCR and lists one record per CDR3 protein. Of hundreds of thousands of distinct CDR3 sequences listed, 93% are singletons. The sequenced material came from CD4+ T cells from PBMCs. The origin of the receptors is a human donor with multiple sclerosis. The CDR3 runs from the conserved cysteine through the conserved F or W. The order of the fields is J gene, D gene, V gene, clone size, CDR3 DNA, CDR3 protein. The D gene is left open where the match is weak. Clone sizes are given selectively: once, few, many, or a class where the clone is expanded.

TRBJ1-3 TRBD1 TRBV20-1 once TGCAGTGCTAGGGACAGGGGAAACACCATATATTTT CSARDRGNTIYF
TRBJ1-4 . TRBV18 . TGTGCCAGCTCCCCGAGGGACGGAAATAATGAAAAACTGTTTTTT CASSPRDGNNEKLFF
TRBJ2-4 . TRBV24-1 . TGTGCCACCAGTGATACCCAACAGGACCTAGCCAAAAACATTCAGTACTTC CATSDTQQDLAKNIQYF
TRBJ2-7 TRBD2 TRBV29-1 . TGCAGCGTTGACCTAGCGGGGGGTTACGAGCAGTACTTC CSVDLAGGYEQYF
TRBJ1-4 . TRBV4-1 once TGCGCCAGCAGCCAAGATCGCGCCGGTCAGGGACTCCTGTTTTTT CASSQDRAGQGLLFF
TRBJ1-2 . TRBV11-2 . TGTGCCAGCAGCCATCAGGGACTTTACTATGGCTACACCTTC CASSHQGLYYGYTF
TRBJ2-2 . TRBV10-3 . TGTGCTTCCCGGGGCTCCGGGGAGCTGTTTTTT CASRGSGELFF
TRBJ2-2 . TRBV7-7 . TGTGCTAGCAGCTTATCAGGGGGGGAGCTGTTTTTT CASSLSGGELFF
TRBJ1-1 . TRBV7-3 . TGTGCCAGCACCCTACGAGGGCAGGACACTGAAGCTTTCTTT CASTLRGQDTEAFF
TRBJ2-2 . TRBV11-2 once TGTGCCAGCAGCTTAGGCGCAGGGTCGAACACCGGGGAGCTGTTTTTT CASSLGAGSNTGELFF
TRBJ1-2 TRBD1 TRBV6-6 . TGTGCCAGCAGAGGACAGGTGAACTATGGCTACACCTTC CASRGQVNYGYTF
TRBJ1-5 TRBD1 TRBV19 . TGTGCCAGTAGTATAATACGGACAGGGGGCAATCAGCCCCAGCATTTT CASSIIRTGGNQPQHF
TRBJ1-5 . TRBV12-3/TRBV12-4 . TGTGCCAGCAGTTTGGGTCCCGGGGGTCAGCCCCAGCATTTT CASSLGPGGQPQHF
TRBJ2-3 . TRBV5-1 . TGCGCCAGCAGCTTGCGGCAGGTGGCCACAGATACGCAGTATTTT CASSLRQVATDTQYF
TRBJ2-1 . TRBV4-1 . TGCGCCAGCAGCCAAGTCTCCTATAGGAATGAGCAGTTCTTC CASSQVSYRNEQFF
TRBJ1-2 TRBD1 TRBV29-1 . TGCAGCGTTGAAGGCACTTCGACAGGGAACTATGGCTACACCTTC CSVEGTSTGNYGYTF
TRBJ1-1 . TRBV5-6 . TGTGCCAGCAGCTTGGCCGGGGTGGGCACTGAAGCTTTCTTT CASSLAGVGTEAFF
TRBJ2-3 TRBD2 TRBV9 . TGTGCCAGCACCAGTAGCGGGGTCTCCACAGATACGCAGTATTTT CASTSSGVSTDTQYF
TRBJ2-3 TRBD2 TRBV7-2 . TGTGCCACTTCCACCAGCGGGATGGGGACAGATACGCAGTATTTT CATSTSGMGTDTQYF
TRBJ1-2 . TRBV30 . TGTGCCTGGAGCCCGGGACACAACTCCTATGGCTACACCTTC CAWSPGHNSYGYTF
TRBJ2-1 TRBD2 TRBV25-1 . TGTGCCAGCGCCGGGACTAGCGGATACAATGAGCAGTTCTTC CASAGTSGYNEQFF
TRBJ1-6 TRBD1 TRBV15 . TGTGCCACCAGCAAAACAGGGGGATCTCGTTCACCCCTCCACTTT CATSKTGGSRSPLHF
TRBJ2-3 . TRBV7-3 . TGTGCCAGCACCCTAGGGGGGCAGAGGGCAGATACGCAGTATTTT CASTLGGQRADTQYF
TRBJ1-1 . TRBV20-1 . TGCAGTGCTAGAGCTACACAGGGTTCTCCTGAAGCTTTCTTT CSARATQGSPEAFF
TRBJ1-1 TRBD1 TRBV20-1 . TGCAGTGCTAGAGTAACAGGGGGCACTGAAGCTTTCTTT CSARVTGGTEAFF
TRBJ1-1 . TRBV3-1 . TGTGCCAGCAGCCAAGATCTCAGGGGTGGGAACACTGAAGCTTTCTTT CASSQDLRGGNTEAFF
TRBJ2-1 TRBD2 TRBV11-2 . TGTGCCAGCAGCTTATTCGCACGGCGGGAGGGCCGTTCGAACAATGAGCAGTTCTTC CASSLFARREGRSNNEQFF
TRBJ1-1 TRBD1 TRBV5-1 . TGCGCCAGCAGCTTGGGCCCGGGACAGGGGGTGGGGATGAACACTGAAGCTTTCTTT CASSLGPGQGVGMNTEAFF
TRBJ2-4 TRBD2 TRBV4-1 . TGCGCCAGCACCCACTCCGGGGGGGACATTCAGTACTTC CASTHSGGDIQYF
TRBJ1-3 . TRBV20-1 . TGCAGTGCTAGTTACGTGTCTGGAAACACCATATATTTT CSASYVSGNTIYF
TRBJ2-3 TRBD1 TRBV12-3/TRBV12-4 . TGTGCCAGCAGTTTAGGAGGGGGCGATTCGGATACGCAGTATTTT CASSLGGGDSDTQYF
TRBJ2-1 . TRBV20-1 . TGCAGTGCTACAAACCGGGACTCCCCCTACAATGAGCAGTTCTTC CSATNRDSPYNEQFF
TRBJ1-5 . TRBV12-3/TRBV12-4 . TGTGCCAGCAGTCCCACAGGTTCTTGGCAGCCCCAGCATTTT CASSPTGSWQPQHF
TRBJ1-2 . TRBV27 . TGTGCCAGCAGTTTAATGGGGACCTATGGCTACACCTTC CASSLMGTYGYTF
TRBJ2-6 TRBD2 TRBV7-9 few TGTGCCAGCCCAGCGGCGGGGGGGAACTCTGGGGCCAACGTCCTGACTTTC CASPAAGGNSGANVLTF
TRBJ2-1 TRBD2 TRBV4-1 . TGCGCCAGCAGCCAAGGCGCGGGAGGGAGCTCCTACAATGAGCAGTTCTTC CASSQGAGGSSYNEQFF
TRBJ1-2 . TRBV30 . TGTGCCTGGAGTGTCCCTAGGGGGGACTACTATGGCTACACCTTC CAWSVPRGDYYGYTF
TRBJ2-4 TRBD2 TRBV2 . TGTGCCAGCAGTGGGGCTAGCGGGAACGGCATTCAGTACTTC CASSGASGNGIQYF
TRBJ1-2 TRBD1 TRBV7-2 . TGTGCCAGCAGCGATTGGACAGGGGGCAACATTAATAGTGGCTACACCTTC CASSDWTGGNINSGYTF
TRBJ1-5 TRBD1 TRBV5-1 . TGCGCCAGCAGTTGGGACAGGGACCAGCCCCAGCATTTT CASSWDRDQPQHF
TRBJ2-2 TRBD2 TRBV25-1 . TGTGCCAGCAGTGAGCTCGGACTAGCGGGAGGCACCGGGGAGCTGTTTTTT CASSELGLAGGTGELFF
TRBJ1-1 . TRBV7-9 . TGTGCCAGCAGCTTATCCGGGGGCGCAGGCACTGAAGCTTTCTTT CASSLSGGAGTEAFF
TRBJ2-5 TRBD2 TRBV7-6 . TGTGCCAGCAGCCTGGGGACTAGCGGGAGGAGGTGGGAGACCCAGTACTTC CASSLGTSGRRWETQYF